This is a list of T cell receptor beta chains from one sample in a study of T cell responses to AZD1222 COVID-19 vaccine. Generated by immunoSEQ multiplex PCR, the TCRdb table keeps only in-frame clones and is missing some. The sample yields some 84,000 clones, approximately 90% seen once. Sequences were derived from peripheral blood, sampled 28 days after the second AZD1222 dose. These receptors all stem from an adult who received the AZD1222 COVID-19 vaccine. Each CDR3 is given without its conserved first and last residue. Clone size is stated in some rows and not others, as once, few, many or a class when expanded.

size | J | V | CDR3
NA | TRBJ1-1 | TRBV7-9 | ASSLPGRDTEAF
NA | TRBJ2-5 | TRBV11-1 | ASQRQGGAQETQY
NA | TRBJ1-4 | TRBV6-5 | ASRGQATNEKLF
once | TRBJ2-1 | TRBV7-8 | ASSIRGPYNEQF
NA | TRBJ2-1 | TRBV5-1 | ASSPQGSSNEQF
NA | TRBJ2-7 | TRBV18 | ASSPQSSYEQY
NA | TRBJ1-3 | TRBV7-2 | ASSLASGGYGNTIY
NA | TRBJ1-1 | TRBV12-3/TRBV12-4 | ASAKRNTEAF
few | TRBJ1-5 | TRBV6-2/TRBV6-3 | ASSSGKGAVQPQH
NA | TRBJ2-7 | TRBV5-4 | ASSTTGTDEQY
NA | TRBJ2-5 | TRBV19 | ASSIGALQETQY
NA | TRBJ1-5 | TRBV6-6 | ASSWDRNSNQPQH
NA | TRBJ1-3 | TRBV18 | ASSPVTGHTGNTIY
NA | TRBJ2-7 | TRBV4-3 | ASSQQTGGYEQY
NA | TRBJ1-4 | TRBV7-9 | ASSSRQGQGEKLF
NA | TRBJ2-5 | TRBV4-1 | ASSQGVWDIPKETQY
NA | TRBJ2-4 | TRBV7-9 | ASSPGVLAKNIQY
NA | TRBJ1-5 | TRBV28 | ASMEGSQPQH
NA | TRBJ2-3 | TRBV28 | ASSLSSSYSSSTDTQY
NA | TRBJ1-5 | TRBV19 | ASTPSRGSNQPQH
NA | TRBJ1-5 | TRBV6-6 | ASSYEEGNQPQH
NA | TRBJ2-1 | TRBV19 | ASRTGGRLPNEQF
NA | TRBJ2-2 | TRBV29-1 | SVEAGGELF
NA | TRBJ2-3 | TRBV7-3 | ASSFATGPGGTQY
NA | TRBJ1-2 | TRBV19 | ASSIGHFLYGYT
NA | TRBJ2-5 | TRBV6-5 | ASYRGIQETQY
NA | TRBJ1-1 | TRBV6-4 | ASSDGGLNTEAF
NA | TRBJ2-7 | TRBV27 | ASSLSGTGPSYEQY
NA | TRBJ1-1 | TRBV3-1/TRBV3-2 | ASSQWQDRPEAF
NA | TRBJ2-7 | TRBV4-3 | ASSQFPENEQY
once | TRBJ1-2 | TRBV7-3 | ASSLMGSNYGYT
few | TRBJ1-1 | TRBV6-4 | ASSQDRNTEAF
NA | TRBJ2-7 | TRBV28 | ASSLTPTYEQY
NA | TRBJ1-2 | TRBV6-1 | ASSEGAYNLLYGYT
NA | TRBJ2-4 | TRBV2 | ASSEAPGRLLGIQY
NA | TRBJ2-1 | TRBV7-2 | ASSFSDLSGQF
NA | TRBJ2-7 | TRBV6-4 | ASRDLGSYEQY
NA | TRBJ2-7 | TRBV24-1 | ATSDAAGQGFAEQY
NA | TRBJ2-5 | TRBV5-6 | ASSSITTGRTLQETQY
NA | TRBJ2-5 | TRBV5-8 | ASSLLRKETQY
once | TRBJ2-2 | TRBV7-8 | ASSPRDRGNTGELF
NA | TRBJ2-3 | TRBV18 | ASSPPTGGAGTDTQY
NA | TRBJ1-4 | TRBV5-1 | ASSLSGAGSFGKLF
NA | TRBJ2-7 | TRBV3-1/TRBV3-2 | ASSHGQKSYEQY
NA | TRBJ1-1 | TRBV7-3 | ASSAGQGVGYEAF
NA | TRBJ1-3 | TRBV18 | ASSPDTPRSGNTIY
NA | TRBJ1-1 | TRBV6-5 | ASSRTGGYTEAF